This T cell receptor beta chain was recovered during a study of glioma-infiltrating T cells after dendritic cell vaccination. Study summary: Dendritic cell vaccination trial patients had either newly diagnosed or recurrent glioblastoma. Treatment, given 2003 to 2012, was autologous tumor lysate-pulsed dendritic cell vaccination. Study observations and caveats: Survival was not directly related to TCR clonality in these patients.

Generated by immunoSEQ multiplex PCR, the TCRdb table keeps only in-frame clones and is missing some. The sample has 75,000 to 95,000 clones; roughly four fifths are singletons. The V segment lost 0 bases and the J segment 2 bases; nucleotides outside the gene matches: 6. The CDR3 covers 16 residues. Germline V gene data show CDR1 as GTSNPN and CDR2 as SVGIG (reference sequence). Notes on this clone: Its antigen is unidentified.

Time point of the sample: after dendritic cell vaccination, including at tumor progression/relapse. V usage is TRBV30 and J usage is TRBJ2-3; 9 bases are a match to TRBD2. The origin of this receptor is a human donor with glioblastoma. Specimen: blood, collected after dendritic cell vaccination. DNA for the CDR3: TGTGCCTGGAGTGTAGGCCTAGCGGGATCCACAGATACGCAGTATTTT. Protein: CAWSVGLAGSTDTQYF.